This T cell receptor (beta chain) derives from a study of blood T cells in healthy people across ages. The trim removed 0 bases at V and 11 bases at J, leaving 16 bases unmatched. In germline, CDR1 is SGHRS, CDR2 YFSETQ. The CDR3 is 16 amino acids. A remark on this clonotype: What it binds is not known.

Whole-study findings and limits: In long-lived donors, naive CD4+ cell counts and diversity exceeded those of aged donors. No one knew whether donors had CMV, which possibly confounded expanded clonotype changes.

The amount of total RNA extracted per sample was at least 5 micrograms. Sample-barcoded 5' priming and a J-beta primer mix drove a second PCR of 7 to 11 cycles. Tagging of each cDNA molecule was performed by a template-switch adaptor with 12 random nucleotides. TCRdb passed the 5' RACE reads through MiXCR, listing each CDR3 protein once. The sample gives roughly 1.5 million distinct CDR3 sequences, 40% to 45% of which show up once; about 3.8% is in the top ten. What was sequenced was blood. The clonotype originates from a woman between 18 and 29 years old in good health. This chain uses TRBV5-1 with TRBJ2-5, with 7 nucleotides matching TRBD2. The CDR3 is CASSLVASGLRDEQYF. The CDR3 DNA reads TGCGCCAGCAGCTTGGTGGCTAGCGGCCTTAGGGATGAGCAGTACTTC.